The entry below gives a single T cell receptor (beta chain) sequence along with its context. Its specificity is not known. This entry is derived from a study of shared clonotypes between healthy human individuals. Here immunoSEQ multiplex PCR was the method, and the copy in TCRdb shows in-frame clones only, minus some. The repertoire has around 980,000 clones, about 84% of them found once; the top ten carry 0.55% to 0.7%. Trimming cost V 4 bases and J 4 bases; bases outside gene matches: 9. CDR1 and CDR2 (germline): KGHSH, LQKENI. The CDR3 is made up of 15 amino acids. General study points: Sequencing depth was expected to influence donor clonotype sharing.

The rearrangement links TRBV18 to TRBJ1-2; 7 bases are shared with TRBD1. This TCR came from a man between 18 and 29 years old in good health. Some clones in this sample may be carry-over from other donors' samples. Sequencing input: memory CD4+ T cells from PBMCs. Subset of the sample: CD45RA-negative fraction. The CDR3 loop is CASSRGTDTGYGYTF. In DNA, the CDR3 is TGTGCCAGCTCACGAGGGACAGATACCGGCTATGGCTACACCTTC. The entire variable domain, with the rest obtained from reference TRBV18 and TRBJ1-2, is as follows: NAGVMQNPRHLVRRRGQEARLRCSPMKGHSHVYWYRQLPEEGLKFMVYLQKENIIDESGMPKERFSAEFPKEGPSILRIQQVVRGDSAAYFCASSRGTDTGYGYTFGSGTRLTVV.